Each of the 5 T cell receptor beta chains below was sequenced from the same sample in a study of T cell repertoires in cytomegalovirus infection. TCRdb fed the reads into MiXCR, producing one record per CDR3 protein. This sample has a few hundred thousand distinct CDR3 sequences, with about 33% found just once. These TCRs are of unknown antigen specificity. The sample consisted of cultured PBMCs, taken from culture after CMV antigen stimulation. The receptors were gathered from a human donor in good health (CMV status not recorded). Some clones in this sample may be carry-over from other donors' samples.

J is TRBJ2-5 and V is TRBV11-2; 8 bases are a match to TRBD1. The V gene end was trimmed by 5 bases and the J gene end by 4 bases; junction bases not matched to a gene: 6. The CDR3 sequence is 14 residues long. CDR1 and CDR2 from the germline V gene are SGHAT and FQNNGV. CDR3 in DNA: TGTGCCAGCAGCCCAACCCAGGGGGCAGAGACCCAGTACTTC. Residues: CASSPTQGAETQYF.

The V gene is TRBV20-1, the J gene TRBJ2-7, with TRBD2 matching 13 bases. This CDR3 region has 15 residues. CDR1 is DFQATT and CDR2 is SNEGSKA in the germline V gene (reference sequence). V dropped 5 bases and J dropped 0; count of bases not matched to a gene: 4. In DNA, the CDR3 is TGCAGTGCTTTGTGGACTAGCGGGAGCTCCTACGAGCAGTACTTC. It yields the protein CSALWTSGSSYEQYF.

The rearrangement links TRBV24-1 to TRBJ1-1; the D is unclear. V was cut by 7 bases and J by 1 base, with 15 bases left in between. Germline V gene lookup returns CDR1 KGHDR and CDR2 SFDVKD. This CDR3 has 15 amino acids. Here the CDR3 reads CATSAEGDGNTEAFF. CDR3 DNA sequence: TGTGCCACCAGCGCGGAGGGAGATGGGAACACTGAAGCTTTCTTT.

This clonotype has a single count. V is TRBV7-6 and J is TRBJ1-1; no clear D gene. The germline CDR1 and CDR2 sequences are SGHVS and FNYEAQ. The CDR3 totals 12 residues. The V end was cut by 4 bases, the J end by 11 bases, with 14 bases between. CDR3 region: CASSSALDWAFF. CDR3 bases: TGTGCCAGCAGCTCGGCGCTCGACTGGGCTTTCTTT. The full variable domain, with the rest looked up from reference TRBV7-6 and TRBJ1-1, is GAGVSQSPRYKVTKRGQDVALRCDPISGHVSLYWYRQALGQGPEFLTYFNYEAQQDKSGLPNDRFSAERPEGSISTLTIQRTEQRDSAMYRCASSSALDWAFFGQGTRLTVV.

This clonotype showed up many times. The chain couples TRBV7-9 to TRBJ2-1; no reliable D call. Deletions cut 1 base from V and 7 bases from J, with 14 bases between. CDR3 size: 15 residues. Germline V lookup: CDR1 SEHNR, CDR2 FQNEAQ (reference sequence). The CDR3 nucleotides are TGTGCCAGCAGCTTAGGACTCCCATGGTGGAATGAGCAGTTCTTC. Amino acids: CASSLGLPWWNEQFF.